The 4 T cell receptor beta chains in this list originate from one sample, sequenced in a study of graft-versus-host responses after intestinal transplantation. Data came from immunoSEQ multiplex PCR; TCRdb stores just in-frame clones and leaves some out. The profile shows more than 20,000 clones, 75% to 90% of them singletons. Sequences were derived from PBMCs, sampled approximately 29 days after intestinal transplant. The receptors derive from a human patient who received an intestinal transplant, so some T cells may come from the graft donor.

The V and J genes are TRBV4-1 and TRBJ2-7, with 8 bases that match TRBD2. This CDR3 is built from 16 residues. V lost 4 bases, J lost 2 bases, and 10 bases stayed unmatched. The germline gives CDR1 MGHRA, CDR2 YSYEKL. The CDR3 loop reads CASSREGGLGAYEQYF. Here the CDR3 DNA reads TGCGCCAGCAGCCGCGAGGGGGGACTAGGGGCCTACGAGCAGTACTTC.

The J gene is TRBJ2-2, the V gene TRBV19; TRBD2 might be the D (6 bases). Germline V gene data show CDR1 as LNHDA and CDR2 as SQIVND (reference sequence). The CDR3 length is 15 residues. Trimming stripped 3 bases from V and 5 bases from J, with 13 bases between. The CDR3 protein is CASSIGGARTGELFF. The DNA of the CDR3 is TGTGCCAGTAGTATCGGAGGGGCGCGAACCGGGGAGCTGTTTTTT.

The genes are TRBV19 and TRBJ1-2; D is unresolved. The CDR3 has 16 residues. V lost 7 bases to trimming and J lost 6 bases, with 24 bases between them. CDR1 is LNHDA, CDR2 SQIVND, per germline (reference sequence). CDR3 in DNA: TGTGCCAGTACAAATCCTTGGAGAGGGCAGTGGAATGGCTACACCTTC. The encoded protein is CASTNPWRGQWNGYTF.

V and J are TRBV4-1 and TRBJ1-1; the D is unclear. CDR3 length: 15 residues. Trimming took 0 bases from V and 0 from J, leaving 8 bases between them. CDR1 and CDR2 from the germline V gene are MGHRA and YSYEKL. The CDR3 region is CASSQESGLNTEAFF. The CDR3 DNA reads as TGCGCCAGCAGCCAAGAGTCTGGTCTGAACACTGAAGCTTTCTTT.